This entry is about one TCR beta chain. The sample originates from a study of T cells in Graves' hyperthyroidism and ophthalmopathy. RNA transcripts gave rise to amplified TCR beta CDR3 regions. The primer set for the first-round RT-PCR of the TCR CDR3 was HTBI. Each CDR3 protein gets one entry after TCRdb re-called the multiplex PCR reads with MiXCR. Here the sample spans some 700,000 distinct CDR3 sequences, approximately 15% being singletons. The source is a man aged 50-59 years with Graves' hyperthyroidism. Source material: blood.

Here the CDR3 reads CASSFSDRAPLYEQYF. The CDR3 nucleotides read TGTGCCAGCAGTTTCAGTGACAGGGCGCCCCTCTACGAGCAGTACTTC. The chain recombines TRBV28 with TRBJ2-7; TRBD1 matches at 7 bases. The CDR3 runs 16 residues. Germline V gene sequence: CDR1 MDHEN, CDR2 SYDVKM. V gave up 3 bases and J gave up 3 bases; unmatched junction bases: 11. Combining the CDR3 with reference TRBV28 and TRBJ2-7 gives the whole variable domain DVKVTQSSRYLVKRTGEKVFLECVQDMDHENMFWYRQDPGLGLRLIYFSYDVKMKEKGDIPEGYSVSREKKERFSLILESASTNQTSMYLCASSFSDRAPLYEQYFGPGTRLTVT.